The sequence of this T cell receptor beta chain was determined in a study of shared clonotypes between healthy human individuals. CDR3 length equals 14 residues. Germline V gene sequence: CDR1 LNHDA, CDR2 SQIVND (reference sequence). Trimming cost V 2 bases and J 3 bases; bases outside gene matches: 3. DNA input for the unsorted PBMC replicate PCRs was about 280 ng, about 30,000 T cell genomes. It was on ten immunoSEQ deep assay plates that unsorted PBMC DNA was sequenced. Repertoires were generated with immunoSEQ multiplex PCR, while TCRdb's copy carries only in-frame clones and drops some. The table shows about 520,000 clones, with about 84% occurring only once.

The sequenced sample was PBMCs. The chain has TRBV19 and TRBJ1-1, with TRBD1 matching 7 bases. The source is a middle-aged woman in good health. Some clones in this sample may be carry-over from other donors' samples. The CDR3 DNA sequence: TGTGCCAGTAGTATACAGGGGGTCCACACTGAAGCTTTCTTT. This encodes CASSIQGVHTEAFF. Full variable domain (missing parts from reference TRBV19 and TRBJ1-1): DGGITQSPKYLFRKEGQNVTLSCEQNLNHDAMYWYRQDPGQGLRLIYYSQIVNDFQKGDIAEGYSVSREKKESFPLTVTSAQKNPTAFYLCASSIQGVHTEAFFGQGTRLTVV.